One sample yielded the 25 T cell receptor beta chains listed below, sequenced in a study of graft-versus-host responses after intestinal transplantation. The protocol was immunoSEQ multiplex PCR, while the TCRdb copy is restricted to in-frame clones and leaves out a portion. Found here are nearly 25,000 clones, roughly 43% of them singletons; the top ten hold 0.66%. Sequenced here: alloreactive CD4+ T cells from a mixed lymphocyte reaction culture, sampled before intestinal transplant. As to subset: CFSE-low proliferating T cells sorted from roughly six-day pre-transplant mixed lymphocyte reaction (GvH or HvG direction). Receptors were obtained from a human patient who received an intestinal transplant.

The chain is built from TRBV9 and TRBJ1-6, with a weak D call TRBD1 (5 bases). The germline V gene has CDR1 SGDLS and CDR2 YYNGEE. The V gene lost 0 bases and the J gene lost 15 bases, with 13 bases spanning the gap. There are 13 residues in the CDR3. CDR3 protein: CASSVGAGGLLHF. DNA for the CDR3: TGTGCCAGCAGCGTAGGGGCGGGGGGTCTCCTCCACTTT.

The chain employs TRBV5-1 and TRBJ2-6; possible D gene TRBD2, 7 bases. V was shortened by 1 base and J by 1 base, with 15 bases between the two germline ends. CDR3 length: 18 residues. CDR1 SGHRS and CDR2 YFSETQ come from the germline V gene. The CDR3 DNA follows: TGCGCCAGCAGCTTGTATCGCGGGGGCTGGTCTGGGGCCAACGTCCTGACTTTC. Translation: CASSLYRGGWSGANVLTF.

The chain uses TRBV9 and TRBJ2-1, with 12 nucleotides matching TRBD2. The CDR3 is made up of 19 amino acids. The V and J ends lost 4 bases and 9 bases, in that order; junction bases with no gene match: 20. The germline CDR1 and CDR2 sequences are SGDLS and YYNGEE. Here the CDR3 DNA reads TGTGCCAGCAGCACCCGCTTCAGGGCTAGCGGGGGGGAAGGGGTTGAGCAGTTCTTC. It is translated as CASSTRFRASGGEGVEQFF.

This clone has more than one count but fewer than ten. This chain links TRBV6-5 with TRBJ2-7; D call uncertain. This CDR3 is built from 14 residues. V gave up 0 bases and J gave up 3 bases, with 9 bases separating them. Germline lookup yields CDR1 MNHEY and CDR2 SVGAGI. The CDR3 region has the DNA TGTGCCAGCAGTTACTCGGGCAAACGCTACGAGCAGTACTTC. Its translation: CASSYSGKRYEQYF.

The chain uses TRBV19 and TRBJ1-5; the D is unclear. The CDR3 is 14 amino acids. V was cut by 5 bases and J by 6 bases, with 14 bases left in between. The germline CDR1 and CDR2 sequences are LNHDA and SQIVND (reference sequence). This CDR3 reads CASSGGGGIQPQHF. The CDR3 DNA follows: TGTGCCAGTAGTGGTGGTGGAGGGATTCAGCCCCAGCATTTT.

This clone was picked up a small number of times. The chain is built from TRBV6-5 and TRBJ2-3, with 9 bases fitting TRBD2. V was pared by 2 bases and J by 1 base, with 1 base of the junction left unmatched. CDR3 length: 15 residues. Germline V gene data show CDR1 as MNHEY and CDR2 as SVGAGI. In DNA form, the CDR3 reads TGTGCCAGCAGTTACGCTAGCGGGGGCACAGATACGCAGTATTTT. Translating it yields CASSYASGGTDTQYF.

This clone was seen only a few times. The CDR3 coding sequence is TGTGCCAGCAGTTACCAGGGGATGAACACTGAAGCTTTCTTT. As protein: CASSYQGMNTEAFF. The chain employs TRBV6-5 and TRBJ1-1; tentatively, D is TRBD1 (6 bases). V was clipped by 2 bases and J by 0 bases, with 7 bases between them. The CDR3 runs 14 residues. Germline CDR1 reads MNHEY; CDR2 reads SVGAGI.

In this sample, this clone turned up a few times. The chain is built from TRBV27 and TRBJ1-3, with D perhaps TRBD1 (6 bases). Trimming cost V 4 bases and J 0 bases, with 16 bases left between them. Germline V gene data show CDR1 as MNHEY and CDR2 as SMNVEV (reference sequence). This CDR3 spans 17 amino acids. The CDR3: CASSSVGRGSSGNTIYF. CDR3 nucleotides: TGTGCCAGCAGTTCAGTTGGAAGGGGGTCCTCTGGAAACACCATATATTTT.

The V call is TRBV22-1, the J call TRBJ1-2. TRBV22-1 is classified as a pseudogene. CDR3 length: 16 residues. CDR3 sequence: CPGSYDEARKTYGYTF. CDR3 coding DNA: TGTCCTGGGAGCTACGATGAAGCGAGAAAGACCTATGGCTACACCTTC.

This clone was observed a handful of times. V gene TRBV7-9 combines with J gene TRBJ2-5; no clear D. V dropped 1 base and J dropped 5 bases, with 5 bases sitting between them. The CDR3 is 12 amino acids. Per germline, CDR1 SEHNR and CDR2 FQNEAQ (reference sequence). CDR3 amino acids: CASSLERETQYF. CDR3 DNA: TGTGCCAGCAGCTTAGAACGGGAGACCCAGTACTTC.

Written as DNA, the CDR3 is TGTGCCAGCAGCACAGACAGCCGCAATCAGCCCCAGCATTTT. This codes for CASSTDSRNQPQHF. This chain links TRBV9 with TRBJ1-5; tentatively, D is TRBD1 (5 bases). The ends were cut back, 4 bases at V and 2 bases at J, with 10 bases in the middle. Germline-derived CDR1 and CDR2 are SGDLS and YYNGEE. The CDR3 is made up of 14 amino acids.

This clone showed up just a few times. The V gene is TRBV19, the J gene TRBJ1-5, with D unresolved. V was pared by 3 bases and J by 0 bases, with 6 bases between. Germline V gene lookup returns CDR1 LNHDA and CDR2 SQIVND (reference sequence). This CDR3 spans 14 amino acids. The CDR3 DNA reads TGTGCCAGTAGTATTATCAGTAGCAATCAGCCCCAGCATTTT. Translated: CASSIISSNQPQHF. The entire variable domain, with the rest obtained from reference TRBV19 and TRBJ1-5, is as follows: DGGITQSPKYLFRKEGQNVTLSCEQNLNHDAMYWYRQDPGQGLRLIYYSQIVNDFQKGDIAEGYSVSREKKESFPLTVTSAQKNPTAFYLCASSIISSNQPQHFGDGTRLSIL.

The chain couples TRBV11-2 to TRBJ2-3; TRBD2 agrees at 7 bases. Germline V gene data show CDR1 as SGHAT and CDR2 as FQNNGV. J was trimmed by 4 bases and V by 2 bases; bases with no gene match: 15. CDR3 length: 18 residues. The CDR3 bases are TGTGCCAGCAGCTTACGTTTTATAGCGGGCGCCTCTGCAGATACGCAGTATTTT. Translation gives CASSLRFIAGASADTQYF.

In regard to this clone: This specimen includes other DNA sequences encoding the same CDR3. The rearrangement joins TRBV6-5 to TRBJ1-2, with D possibly matching TRBD1 (5 bases). Germline assignment: CDR1 MNHEY and CDR2 SVGAGI. Trimming stripped 2 bases from V and 8 bases from J, with 15 bases between. The CDR3 contains 14 residues. CDR3 bases: TGTGCCAGCAGTTACGACAGTCGATCCTACGGCTACACCTTC. It specifies CASSYDSRSYGYTF.

This clone was observed a handful of times. V is TRBV30 and J is TRBJ1-2; D might be TRBD1 (6 bases). CDR1 GTSNPN and CDR2 SVGIG come from the germline V gene (reference sequence). The CDR3 loop spans 14 amino acids. The V and J ends lost 4 bases and 5 bases respectively, with 17 bases between them. The CDR3, as DNA: TGTGCCTGGAAGTTGAAGACAGGTTATTATGGCTACACCTTC. Protein: CAWKLKTGYYGYTF.

This clone has only a few counts. The chain carries TRBV18 and TRBJ2-7; D is perhaps TRBD2 (7 bases). The germline CDR1 and CDR2 sequences are KGHSH and LQKENI. Deletions cut 2 bases from V and 6 bases from J, with 20 bases between. There are 16 residues in the CDR3. CDR3 in amino acids: CASSPLPPGLGGEQYF. For the CDR3, the DNA is TGTGCCAGCTCACCATTACCCCCTGGACTAGGGGGCGAGCAGTACTTC.

The chain is built from TRBV11-3 and TRBJ2-4, with a weak D call TRBD2 (5 bases). Trimming cost V 5 bases and J 8 bases, with 10 bases left between them. This CDR3 region has 12 residues. Germline CDR1 SGHNT, CDR2 YENEEA. The DNA for the CDR3 is TGTGCCAGCAGCCCGGACTGGTACATTCAGTACTTC. This translates into CASSPDWYIQYF. Looking up the rest from reference TRBV11-3 and TRBJ2-4 gives the full variable domain: EAGVVQSPRYKIIEKKQPVAFWCNPISGHNTLYWYLQNLGQGPELLIRYENEEAVDDSQLPKDRFSAERLKGVDSTLKIQPAELGDSAVYLCASSPDWYIQYFGAGTRLSVL.

There are a few counts of this clone. This sequence joins TRBV25-1 and TRBJ1-2, with no clear D. The CDR3 extends over 14 amino acids. CDR1 MGHDK and CDR2 SYGVNS come from the germline V gene. The V end was cut by 1 base, the J end by 6 bases, with 12 bases between. The CDR3 DNA sequence: TGTGCCAGCAGTGAATGGACGGACTGGGATGGCTACACCTTC. This codes for CASSEWTDWDGYTF.

CDR3 sequence: CAWSVLSSPGQGGYEQYF. In nucleotides, the CDR3 is TGTGCCTGGAGTGTACTGTCGTCTCCAGGGCAGGGGGGCTACGAGCAGTACTTC. The V gene is TRBV30, the J gene TRBJ2-7, with D possibly matching TRBD1 (7 bases). V shed 0 bases and J shed 3 bases, with 24 bases lying between them. There are 18 residues in the CDR3. CDR1 is GTSNPN, CDR2 SVGIG, per germline (reference sequence).

This sequence joins TRBV5-5 and TRBJ1-2; D unclear. Trimming left V 5 bases short and J 1 base short, with 6 bases between. The CDR3 totals 12 residues. From germline, CDR1 is SGHKS and CDR2 YYEKEE (reference sequence). This CDR3 reads CASRSHNYGYTF. The CDR3 DNA follows: TGTGCCAGCAGGTCACATAACTATGGCTACACCTTC.

This chain joins TRBV15 and TRBJ2-1; the match to TRBD2 covers 8 bases. This CDR3 is 16 amino acids long. J was trimmed by 5 bases and V by 1 base; bases with no gene match: 7. From germline, CDR1 is LNHNV and CDR2 YYDKDF (reference sequence). The CDR3 region is CATSRVYSGANNEQFF. Written as DNA, the CDR3 is TGTGCCACCAGCAGAGTATATAGCGGGGCCAACAATGAGCAGTTCTTC.

This chain connects TRBV11-2 to TRBJ2-7; TRBD2 matches at 10 bases. After removal of 2 bases from V and 1 base from J, the junction contained 2 bases not matched to a gene. From germline, CDR1 is SGHAT and CDR2 FQNNGV. CDR3 length: 15 residues. In DNA, the CDR3 is TGTGCCAGCAGCTTAACGGGACTAGCGTCCTACGAGCAGTACTTC. Its translation is CASSLTGLASYEQYF.

In its sample, this clone was seen a few times. This chain uses TRBV19 with TRBJ2-5; TRBD1 agrees at 8 bases. The germline V gene has CDR1 LNHDA and CDR2 SQIVND (reference sequence). The V segment lost 5 bases and the J segment 2 bases; nucleotides outside the gene matches: 4. The CDR3 sequence is 14 residues long. CDR3 amino acids: CASSQGTGQETQYF. The CDR3, as DNA: TGTGCCAGTAGTCAAGGGACAGGTCAAGAGACCCAGTACTTC.

This chain joins TRBV10-2 and TRBJ2-7, with 12 bases lining up with TRBD1. Germline values: CDR1 WSHSY, CDR2 SAAADI. The CDR3 contains 14 residues. V shed 8 bases, J shed 3 bases, and the junction held 5 bases outside the gene matches. The DNA of the CDR3 is TGCGCCAGCGGCCGGGACAGGGGGCTCTACGAGCAGTACTTC. This sequence encodes CASGRDRGLYEQYF.

The rearrangement links TRBV30 to TRBJ1-5; no definite D call. This CDR3 has 13 amino acids. Germline lookup yields CDR1 GTSNPN and CDR2 SVGIG (reference sequence). V lost 2 bases to trimming and J lost 2 bases, with 7 bases between them. The CDR3 coding sequence is TGTGCCTGGAGTTGGGGAGGCAATCAGCCCCAGCATTTT. Protein sequence: CAWSWGGNQPQHF.